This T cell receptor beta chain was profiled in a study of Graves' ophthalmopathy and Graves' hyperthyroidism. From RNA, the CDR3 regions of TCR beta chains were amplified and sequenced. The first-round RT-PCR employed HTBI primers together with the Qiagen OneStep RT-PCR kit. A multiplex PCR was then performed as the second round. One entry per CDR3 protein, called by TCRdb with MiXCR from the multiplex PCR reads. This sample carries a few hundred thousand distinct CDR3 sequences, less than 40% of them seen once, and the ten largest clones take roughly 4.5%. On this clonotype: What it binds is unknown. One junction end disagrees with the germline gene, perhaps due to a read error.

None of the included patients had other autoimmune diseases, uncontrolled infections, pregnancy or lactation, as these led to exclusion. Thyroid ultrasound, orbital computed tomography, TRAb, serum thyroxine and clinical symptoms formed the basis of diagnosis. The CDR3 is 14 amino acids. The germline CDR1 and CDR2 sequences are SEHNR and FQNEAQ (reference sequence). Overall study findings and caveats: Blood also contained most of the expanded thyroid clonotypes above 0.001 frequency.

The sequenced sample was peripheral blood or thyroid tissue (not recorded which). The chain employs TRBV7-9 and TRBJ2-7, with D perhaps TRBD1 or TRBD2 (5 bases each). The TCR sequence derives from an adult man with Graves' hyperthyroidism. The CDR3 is CATSRDPGRAEQYF. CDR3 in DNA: TGTGCCACCAGCAGAGATCCGGGACGGGCTGAGCAGTACTTC.